Listed below are T cell receptor beta chains from one sample, sequenced in a study of blood T cell repertoires in COVID-19. Using immunoSEQ multiplex PCR, the repertoire was profiled, and TCRdb retains in-frame clones only, with some absent. The table has roughly 140,000 clones, roughly 82% seen once. Sequenced input: peripheral blood. The receptors were gathered from a man between 65 and 85 years old with acute or convalescent COVID-19. CDR3s include the opening cysteine and the closing phenylalanine or tryptophan. Each record gives: D gene, clone size, J gene, V gene, CDR3 protein, CDR3 DNA. D genes are given only for firm matches. Clone sizes are given selectively: once, few, many, or a class where the clone is expanded.

D: NA; size: NA; J: TRBJ2-4; V: TRBV14; CDR3: CASSLGYGNIQYF; DNA: TGTGCCAGCAGCCTCGGATACGGGAACATTCAGTACTTC
D: NA; size: NA; J: TRBJ1-5; V: TRBV9; CDR3: CASSVGERDNQPQHF; DNA: TGTGCCAGCAGCGTGGGCGAGAGGGACAATCAGCCCCAGCATTTT
D: NA; size: NA; J: TRBJ2-4; V: TRBV5-1; CDR3: CASSSQGFQNIQYF; DNA: TGCGCCAGCAGCTCACAGGGTTTCCAAAACATTCAGTACTTC
D: NA; size: NA; J: TRBJ2-1; V: TRBV27; CDR3: CASSFSWGVPYNEQFF; DNA: TGTGCCAGCAGTTTCTCATGGGGGGTTCCCTACAATGAGCAGTTCTTC
D: NA; size: NA; J: TRBJ1-1; V: TRBV28; CDR3: CATGAASKNTEAFF; DNA: TGTGCCACGGGTGCGGCTTCGAAGAACACTGAAGCTTTCTTT
D: TRBD1; size: NA; J: TRBJ2-1; V: TRBV6-4; CDR3: CASSVTGGQDEQFF; DNA: TGTGCCAGCAGCGTAACAGGGGGCCAGGATGAGCAGTTCTTC
D: NA; size: NA; J: TRBJ2-1; V: TRBV27; CDR3: CASSARLGTPYNEQFF; DNA: TGTGCCAGCAGTGCCCGCCTCGGGACACCTTACAATGAGCAGTTCTTC
D: NA; size: once; J: TRBJ2-3; V: TRBV5-5; CDR3: CASSLGNAGSTDTQYF; DNA: TGTGCCAGCAGCCTCGGTAACGCGGGATCCACAGATACGCAGTATTTT
D: TRBD1; size: NA; J: TRBJ1-2; V: TRBV5-1; CDR3: CASSPGDRDYGYTF; DNA: TGCGCCAGCAGCCCCGGGGACAGGGACTATGGCTACACCTTC
D: NA; size: NA; J: TRBJ2-5; V: TRBV7-9; CDR3: CASSLAQSTYQETQYF; DNA: TGTGCCAGCAGCTTAGCGCAGTCGACATACCAAGAGACCCAGTACTTC
D: NA; size: NA; J: TRBJ2-2; V: TRBV19; CDR3: CASSINANANTGELFF; DNA: TGTGCCAGTAGTATAAACGCTAACGCGAACACCGGGGAGCTGTTTTTT
D: TRBD1; size: NA; J: TRBJ2-2; V: TRBV11-3; CDR3: CASSLGQGGSRTGELFF; DNA: TGTGCCAGCAGCTTGGGACAGGGAGGTTCGCGGACCGGGGAGCTGTTTTTT
D: TRBD1; size: NA; J: TRBJ2-5; V: TRBV9; CDR3: CASSVGTGGGETQYF; DNA: TGTGCCAGCAGCGTTGGGACAGGGGGAGGAGAGACCCAGTACTTC
D: NA; size: NA; J: TRBJ1-2; V: TRBV5-1; CDR3: CASSLTANYGYTF; DNA: TGCGCCAGCAGCTTAACAGCCAACTATGGCTACACCTTC
D: TRBD1; size: NA; J: TRBJ1-5; V: TRBV5-1; CDR3: CASSSGQAGNQPQHF; DNA: TGCGCCAGCAGCTCCGGACAGGCAGGCAATCAGCCCCAGCATTTT
D: TRBD1; size: NA; J: TRBJ1-1; V: TRBV19; CDR3: CASSTRDRDTEAFF; DNA: TGTGCCAGTAGTACTCGGGACAGGGACACTGAAGCTTTCTTT
D: NA; size: NA; J: TRBJ1-6; V: TRBV7-9; CDR3: CASSSQVHNSPLHF; DNA: TGTGCCAGCAGCTCCCAGGTTCATAATTCACCCCTCCACTTT
D: NA; size: NA; J: TRBJ2-1; V: TRBV5-1; CDR3: CASSFYLNEQFF; DNA: TGCGCCAGCAGCTTCTATCTCAATGAGCAGTTCTTC
D: NA; size: NA; J: TRBJ1-1; V: TRBV6-5; CDR3: CASSYSGGAATEAFF; DNA: TGTGCCAGCAGTTACTCCGGCGGTGCGGCCACTGAAGCTTTCTTT
D: TRBD2; size: few; J: TRBJ2-3; V: TRBV7-9; CDR3: CASSSGTSGYTQYF; DNA: TGTGCCAGCAGCTCTGGGACTAGCGGGTATACGCAGTATTTT
D: TRBD1; size: once; J: TRBJ1-2; V: TRBV2; CDR3: CASRASGTGHTF; DNA: TGTGCCAGCAGAGCATCCGGGACAGGACACACCTTC
D: NA; size: NA; J: TRBJ2-1; V: TRBV13; CDR3: CASSAGVGGLSYNEQFF; DNA: TGTGCCAGCAGCGCCGGCGTCGGGGGACTCTCCTACAATGAGCAGTTCTTC
D: NA; size: NA; J: TRBJ1-1; V: TRBV19; CDR3: CASSISPGEKIAEAFF; DNA: TGTGCCAGTAGTATATCCCCAGGGGAGAAAATAGCTGAAGCTTTCTTT
D: TRBD1; size: NA; J: TRBJ1-1; V: TRBV28; CDR3: CASNTGANTEAFF; DNA: TGTGCCAGCAACACAGGGGCGAACACTGAAGCTTTCTTT
D: NA; size: NA; J: TRBJ1-4; V: TRBV4-2; CDR3: CASSRQESTNEKLFF; DNA: TGTGCCAGCAGCCGACAGGAGTCAACTAATGAAAAACTGTTTTTT
D: NA; size: NA; J: TRBJ2-5; V: TRBV3-1/TRBV3-2; CDR3: CASSPNYGDRGAGETQYF; DNA: TGTGCCAGCAGCCCTAACTACGGCGACCGGGGGGCTGGGGAGACCCAGTACTTC
D: NA; size: NA; J: TRBJ1-1; V: TRBV5-1; CDR3: CASSSFRGGGTEAFF; DNA: TGCGCCAGCAGCTCATTTCGGGGAGGAGGGACTGAAGCTTTCTTT
D: NA; size: NA; J: TRBJ1-4; V: TRBV5-1; CDR3: CASSWDGAGEKLFF; DNA: TGCGCCAGCAGCTGGGATGGGGCGGGAGAAAAACTGTTTTTT
D: TRBD2; size: NA; J: TRBJ2-5; V: TRBV19; CDR3: CASSTQASAGGSETQYF; DNA: TGTGCCAGTAGTACCCAAGCCTCAGCGGGAGGTTCAGAGACCCAGTACTTC
D: NA; size: NA; J: TRBJ2-3; V: TRBV7-9; CDR3: CASSAAGPSTDTQYF; DNA: TGTGCCAGCAGCGCCGCGGGGCCTAGCACAGATACGCAGTATTTT
D: NA; size: NA; J: TRBJ2-2; V: TRBV18; CDR3: CASSPVGANTGELFF; DNA: TGTGCCAGCTCACCAGTGGGAGCGAACACCGGGGAGCTGTTTTTT
D: TRBD1; size: once; J: TRBJ2-7; V: TRBV12-5; CDR3: CASGLSGGQRDYEQYF; DNA: TGTGCTAGTGGTTTGTCAGGGGGCCAGCGAGACTACGAGCAGTACTTC
D: TRBD2; size: few; J: TRBJ2-3; V: TRBV5-1; CDR3: CASSRLAGDSDTQYF; DNA: TGCGCCAGCAGCCGACTAGCGGGAGACTCAGATACGCAGTATTTT
D: TRBD1; size: NA; J: TRBJ1-5; V: TRBV28; CDR3: CASSPPRTGTGTFYSNQPQHF; DNA: TGTGCCAGCAGTCCCCCCCGCACCGGGACAGGGACCTTCTATAGCAATCAGCCCCAGCATTTT
D: TRBD1; size: NA; J: TRBJ1-2; V: TRBV28; CDR3: CASRDGTVNYGYTF; DNA: TGTGCCAGCAGAGACGGGACAGTAAACTATGGCTACACCTTC
D: NA; size: NA; J: TRBJ2-6; V: TRBV28; CDR3: CASTINPSGANVLTF; DNA: TGTGCCAGCACCATCAATCCCTCTGGGGCCAACGTCCTGACTTTC
D: NA; size: NA; J: TRBJ1-3; V: TRBV30; CDR3: CAWKGTSSGNTIYF; DNA: TGTGCCTGGAAAGGGACATCCTCTGGAAACACCATATATTTT
D: TRBD1; size: NA; J: TRBJ2-7; V: TRBV18; CDR3: CASSLGAGGRYEQYF; DNA: TGTGCCAGCTCTCTCGGGGCAGGGGGCAGGTACGAGCAGTACTTC
D: NA; size: few; J: TRBJ2-1; V: TRBV2; CDR3: CASSVQGRGDEQFF; DNA: TGTGCCAGCAGTGTACAGGGTCGGGGGGATGAGCAGTTCTTC
D: NA; size: NA; J: TRBJ1-3; V: TRBV6-7; CDR3: CASTENLADTIYF; DNA: TGTGCCAGCACCGAGAATTTGGCGGACACCATATATTTT
D: NA; size: NA; J: TRBJ2-7; V: TRBV28; CDR3: CASSLNPRGRKHYEQYF; DNA: TGTGCCAGCAGTTTAAATCCCCGCGGCCGCAAGCACTACGAGCAGTACTTC
D: TRBD2; size: NA; J: TRBJ2-1; V: TRBV11-2; CDR3: CASSPGLVGFYNEQFF; DNA: TGTGCCAGCAGCCCAGGACTAGTCGGATTCTACAATGAGCAGTTCTTC
D: NA; size: NA; J: TRBJ2-1; V: TRBV28; CDR3: CASSFGFAGEQFF; DNA: TGTGCCAGCAGTTTCGGTTTCGCTGGTGAGCAGTTCTTC
D: NA; size: once; J: TRBJ2-6; V: TRBV19; CDR3: CASSTDSYSGANVLTF; DNA: TGTGCCAGTAGCACAGACAGTTACTCTGGGGCCAACGTCCTGACTTTC
D: NA; size: NA; J: TRBJ2-7; V: TRBV11-2; CDR3: CASSETAWTYEQYF; DNA: TGTGCCAGCAGCGAAACAGCCTGGACCTACGAGCAGTACTTC
D: NA; size: NA; J: TRBJ1-2; V: TRBV29-1; CDR3: CSVEQGRQPPTF; DNA: TGCAGCGTTGAACAGGGTAGACAGCCTCCGACCTTC